The text below deals with one TCR beta chain. Which antigen it targets is not known. The input lacks base qualities; no much larger clone sits a single base away. Whole blood was collected in K2EDTA tubes by collaborating institutions according to the institutions' own protocols. For TCRbeta analysis, collaborator samples were shipped as frozen whole blood, as isolated PBMCs, or as DNA extracted from either sample type. The data derive from a study of blood T cell repertoires in COVID-19 (dated by TCRdb to about 2020). Context from the whole study: Collaborator samples came from the United States, Italy and Spain and covered acute and convalescent phases of COVID-19. The material from the prospective study consisted of cDNA or gDNA derived from T cells, B-cell-depleted T cells, or PBMCs. The dataset comprised deeply sampled blood TCRbeta repertoires from subjects exposed to, actively infected with, or recovered from COVID-19. The repertoires were released in a freely available public database intended as a resource for research on the immune response to SARS-CoV-2. The samples were drawn from two sources: the first 160 participants of the ongoing ImmuneRACE study, and fewer than 1,500 subjects contributed by 6 global collaborators. The sample metadata nearly always contained a de-identified subject ID, COVID-19 status, age in years and sex. Where HLA class I and class II types were available, the types were taken from metadata supplied by the sample provider, not from assay-based typing.

TCRbeta CDR3 regions were amplified from genomic DNA using the immunoSEQ Assay, a bias-controlled multiplex PCR. The published analysis was carried out like this. The number of nucleated cells in each sample was estimated from the amplification of reference gene primers within the assay. To quantify the absolute abundance of each unique TCRbeta CDR3 rearrangement, sequence reads were collapsed and filtered. Productive Simpson clonality was computed per sample as the square root of Simpson's diversity index over productive rearrangements. This is the immuneACCESS table as TCRdb keeps it, with only in-frame sequences that have V and J called. A part of the clones is gone; compared with another copy, unresolved V genes explain less than half, and the rest is unexplained. The V and J calls and clone size are taken from that table; D and trimming were inferred from the DNA. A total of 99,000 or so clones appear in this sample, roughly four fifths of them only once. About 16% of the sample is taken by the ten largest.

Beyond this particular receptor, the publication reports: How much clinical and demographic metadata was included differed by source and by participant, and the metadata was provided uncurated.

Sequenced: peripheral blood. The sequence derives from an elderly woman with acute or convalescent COVID-19.

The DNA reads TGTGCCAGCAGCCCACAGGCGGGAGGGCCCAATGAGCAGTTCTTC. Its translation is CASSPQAGGPNEQFF. The receptor chain draws on TRBV7-9 and TRBJ2-1; TRBD2 lines up with 9 middle nucleotides. At the junction V is shortened by 5 bases and J by 6 bases; bases outside the gene matches: 8. CDR1 and CDR2, looked up from the germline V gene (reference sequence), are SEHNR and FQNEAQ. The CDR3 goes from the cysteine to the phenylalanine over 15 residues. The retained sequence is limited to the CDR3, 45 bases, with the frame set at the first base.